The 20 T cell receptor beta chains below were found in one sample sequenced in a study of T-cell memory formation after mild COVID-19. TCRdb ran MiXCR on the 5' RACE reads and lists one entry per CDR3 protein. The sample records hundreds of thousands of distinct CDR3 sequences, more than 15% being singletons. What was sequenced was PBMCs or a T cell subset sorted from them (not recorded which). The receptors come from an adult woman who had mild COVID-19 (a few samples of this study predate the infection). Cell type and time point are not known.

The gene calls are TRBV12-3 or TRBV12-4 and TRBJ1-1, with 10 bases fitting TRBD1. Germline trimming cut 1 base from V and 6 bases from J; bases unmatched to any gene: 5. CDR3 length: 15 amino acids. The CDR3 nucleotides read TGTGCCAGCAGTTTAGGGGGACAGGGGTTCGCTGAAGCTTTCTTT. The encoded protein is CASSLGGQGFAEAFF.

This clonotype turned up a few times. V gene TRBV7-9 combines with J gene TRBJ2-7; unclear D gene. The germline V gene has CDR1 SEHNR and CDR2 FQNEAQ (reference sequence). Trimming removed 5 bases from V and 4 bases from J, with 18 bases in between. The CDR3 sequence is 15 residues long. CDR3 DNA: TGTGCCAGCAGCGACGATCCCTCGCAAGGTTACGAGCAGTACTTC. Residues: CASSDDPSQGYEQYF. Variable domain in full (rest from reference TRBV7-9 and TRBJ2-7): DTGVSQNPRHKITKRGQNVTFRCDPISEHNRLYWYRQTLGQGPEFLTYFQNEAQLEKSRLLSDRFSAERPKGSFSTLEIQRTEQGDSAMYLCASSDDPSQGYEQYFGPGTRLTVT.

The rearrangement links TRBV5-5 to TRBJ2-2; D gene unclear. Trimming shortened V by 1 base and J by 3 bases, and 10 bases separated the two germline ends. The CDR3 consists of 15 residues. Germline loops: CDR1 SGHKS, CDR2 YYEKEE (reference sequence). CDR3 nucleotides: TGTGCCAGCAGCTTGCTGGGCATTTACACCGGGGAGCTGTTTTTT. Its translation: CASSLLGIYTGELFF.

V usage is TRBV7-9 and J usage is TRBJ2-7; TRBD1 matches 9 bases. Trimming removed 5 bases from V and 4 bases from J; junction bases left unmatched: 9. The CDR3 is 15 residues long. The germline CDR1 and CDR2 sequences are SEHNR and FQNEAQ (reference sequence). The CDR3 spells CASSGSGQGPYEQYF. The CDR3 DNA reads TGTGCCAGCAGCGGATCGGGACAGGGACCTTACGAGCAGTACTTC.

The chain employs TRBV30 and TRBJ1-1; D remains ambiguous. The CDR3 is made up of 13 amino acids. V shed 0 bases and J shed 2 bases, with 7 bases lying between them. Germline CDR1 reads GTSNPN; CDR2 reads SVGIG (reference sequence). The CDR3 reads CAWSVGLNTEAFF. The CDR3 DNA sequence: TGTGCCTGGAGTGTGGGGTTAAACACTGAAGCTTTCTTT.

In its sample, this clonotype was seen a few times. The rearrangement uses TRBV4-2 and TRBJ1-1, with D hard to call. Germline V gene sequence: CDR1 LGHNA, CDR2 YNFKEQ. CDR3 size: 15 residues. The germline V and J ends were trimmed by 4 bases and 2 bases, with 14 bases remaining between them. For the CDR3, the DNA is TGTGCCAGCAGCCCCCCTCTAATGGCCAACACTGAAGCTTTCTTT. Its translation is CASSPPLMANTEAFF.

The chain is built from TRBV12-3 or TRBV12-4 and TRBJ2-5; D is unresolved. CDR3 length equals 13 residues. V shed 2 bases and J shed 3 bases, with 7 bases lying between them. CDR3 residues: CASSLLGKETQYF. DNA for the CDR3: TGTGCCAGCAGTTTACTAGGAAAAGAGACCCAGTACTTC.

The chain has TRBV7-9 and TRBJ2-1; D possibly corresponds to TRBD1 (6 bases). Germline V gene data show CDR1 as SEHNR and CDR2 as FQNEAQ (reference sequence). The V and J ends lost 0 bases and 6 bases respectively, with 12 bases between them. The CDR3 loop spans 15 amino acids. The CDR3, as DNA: TGTGCCAGCAGCTTAGCGTACAGGGAGTTCAATGAGCAGTTCTTC. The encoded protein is CASSLAYREFNEQFF. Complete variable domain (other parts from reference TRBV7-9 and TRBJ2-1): DTGVSQNPRHKITKRGQNVTFRCDPISEHNRLYWYRQTLGQGPEFLTYFQNEAQLEKSRLLSDRFSAERPKGSFSTLEIQRTEQGDSAMYLCASSLAYREFNEQFFGPGTRLTVL.

Here the CDR3 DNA reads TGTGCCAGTAGTATACCGACCGGGACAGGGTTTTCACCCCTCCACTTT. Its translation: CASSIPTGTGFSPLHF. This chain joins TRBV19 and TRBJ1-6; 9 nucleotides match TRBD1. Germline lookup yields CDR1 LNHDA and CDR2 SQIVND (reference sequence). The CDR3 has 16 residues. V gave up 2 bases and J gave up 9 bases; unmatched junction bases: 8.

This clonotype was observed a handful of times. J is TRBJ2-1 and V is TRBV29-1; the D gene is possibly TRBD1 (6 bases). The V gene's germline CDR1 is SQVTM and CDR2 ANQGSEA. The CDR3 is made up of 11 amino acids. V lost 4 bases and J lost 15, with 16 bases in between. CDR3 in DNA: TGCAGCGTTGGGGACACAGGGATTCGGTTCTTC. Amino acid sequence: CSVGDTGIRFF.

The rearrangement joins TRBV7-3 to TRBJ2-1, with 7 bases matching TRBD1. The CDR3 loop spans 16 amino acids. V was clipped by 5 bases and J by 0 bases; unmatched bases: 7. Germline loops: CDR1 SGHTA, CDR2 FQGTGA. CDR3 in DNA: TGTGCCAGCAGCGTAGGGGGCGGAAGCTCCTACAATGAGCAGTTCTTC. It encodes CASSVGGGSSYNEQFF.

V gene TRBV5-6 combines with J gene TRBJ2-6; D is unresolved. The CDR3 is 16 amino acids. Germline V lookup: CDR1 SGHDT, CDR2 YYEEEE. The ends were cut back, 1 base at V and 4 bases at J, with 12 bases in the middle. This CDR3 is CASSLFVRPGANVLTF. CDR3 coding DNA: TGTGCCAGCAGCTTGTTTGTGCGCCCAGGGGCCAACGTCCTGACTTTC.

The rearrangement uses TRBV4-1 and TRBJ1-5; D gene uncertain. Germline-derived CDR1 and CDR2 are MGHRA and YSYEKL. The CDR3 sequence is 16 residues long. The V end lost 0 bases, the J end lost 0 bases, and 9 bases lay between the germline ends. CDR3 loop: CASSQDVSYSNQPQHF. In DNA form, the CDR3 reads TGCGCCAGCAGCCAAGACGTCAGCTATAGCAATCAGCCCCAGCATTTT.

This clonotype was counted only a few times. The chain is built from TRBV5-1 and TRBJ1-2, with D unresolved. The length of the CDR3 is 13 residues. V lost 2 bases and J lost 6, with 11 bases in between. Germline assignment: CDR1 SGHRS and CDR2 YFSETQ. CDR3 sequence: CASSFMYGDGYTF. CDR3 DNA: TGCGCCAGCAGCTTTATGTATGGTGATGGCTACACCTTC.

DNA for the CDR3: TGTGCCAGCAGCTCGCACGACAGGGAAGGTAACGAGCAGTACTTC. Its protein is CASSSHDREGNEQYF. The rearrangement joins TRBV7-2 to TRBJ2-7, with 7 positions matching TRBD1. Germline CDR1 and CDR2: SGHTA and FQGNSA. V lost 4 bases to trimming and J lost 5 bases; unmatched junction nucleotides: 11. This CDR3 has 15 amino acids.

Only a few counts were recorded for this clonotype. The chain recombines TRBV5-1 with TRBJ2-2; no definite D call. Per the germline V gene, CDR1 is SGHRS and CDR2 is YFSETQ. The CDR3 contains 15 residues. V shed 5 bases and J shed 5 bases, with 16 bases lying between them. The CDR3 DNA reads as TGCGCCAGCAGGCAACAACTCTTGGGGACCGGGGAGCTGTTTTTT. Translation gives CASRQQLLGTGELFF.

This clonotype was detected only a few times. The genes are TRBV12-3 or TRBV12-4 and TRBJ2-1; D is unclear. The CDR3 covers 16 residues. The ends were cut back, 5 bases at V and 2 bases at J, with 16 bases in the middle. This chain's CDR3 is CASSTTDTRPYNEQFF. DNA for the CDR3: TGTGCCAGCAGTACAACCGACACCCGGCCCTACAATGAGCAGTTCTTC.

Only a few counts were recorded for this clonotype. The CDR3 DNA sequence: TGTGCCGTAGGGGCCTACGGGGAGCTGTTTTTT. It translates to CAVGAYGELFF. The rearrangement joins TRBV30 to TRBJ2-2; weak D call: TRBD1 (5 bases). The V gene's germline CDR1 is GTSNPN and CDR2 SVGIG (reference sequence). CDR3 length equals 11 residues. Trimming shortened V by 8 bases and J by 7 bases, and 11 bases separated the two germline ends.

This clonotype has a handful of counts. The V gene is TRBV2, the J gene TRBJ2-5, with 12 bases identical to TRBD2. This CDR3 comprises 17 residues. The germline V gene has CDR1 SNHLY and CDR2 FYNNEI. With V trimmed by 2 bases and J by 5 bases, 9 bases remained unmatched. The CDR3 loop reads CASSEPGLAGGPETQYF. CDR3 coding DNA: TGTGCCAGCAGTGAACCCGGTCTAGCGGGGGGGCCGGAGACCCAGTACTTC.

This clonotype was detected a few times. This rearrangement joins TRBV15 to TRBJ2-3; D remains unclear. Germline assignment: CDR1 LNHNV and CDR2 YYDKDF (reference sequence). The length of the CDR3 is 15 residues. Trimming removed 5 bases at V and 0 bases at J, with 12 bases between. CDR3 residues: CATSLELSSTDTQYF. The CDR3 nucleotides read TGTGCCACCAGCCTAGAACTATCTAGCACAGATACGCAGTATTTT.